Shown below are 8 T cell receptor beta chains from a single sample sequenced in a study of blood T cell repertoires in COVID-19. TCRdb's copy holds only in-frame clones and misses some; the assay was immunoSEQ multiplex PCR. There are about 150,000 clones in the sample; 80% to 85% occur only once, and around 40% lies in the top ten. The sequenced sample consisted of peripheral blood. These receptors came from a human donor in a cohort sampled during active COVID-19.

The chain recombines TRBV7-9 with TRBJ1-1; TRBD1 aligns across 9 bases. Trimming removed 7 bases from V and 5 bases from J; junction bases left unmatched: 8. The CDR3 has 14 residues. Per germline, CDR1 SEHNR and CDR2 FQNEAQ (reference sequence). The CDR3 here is CASIVGQGHTEAFF. CDR3 nucleotides: TGTGCCAGCATCGTGGGACAGGGTCATACTGAAGCTTTCTTT. Full variable domain (remainder filled in from reference TRBV7-9 and TRBJ1-1): DTGVSQNPRHKITKRGQNVTFRCDPISEHNRLYWYRQTLGQGPEFLTYFQNEAQLEKSRLLSDRFSAERPKGSFSTLEIQRTEQGDSAMYLCASIVGQGHTEAFFGQGTRLTVV.

Here the CDR3 DNA reads TGTGCCACCAGTGATTTCGGGGGTGGCTACACCTTC. Its translation is CATSDFGGGYTF. The chain has TRBV24-1 and TRBJ1-2; D is possibly TRBD1 (5 bases). Trimming removed 1 base from V and 7 bases from J, with 6 bases in between. The CDR3 runs 12 residues. The germline V gene has CDR1 KGHDR and CDR2 SFDVKD.

The rearrangement links TRBV7-9 to TRBJ1-2; the match to TRBD1 covers 12 bases. After removal of 6 bases from V and 7 bases from J, the junction contained 12 bases not matched to a gene. The CDR3 is 16 amino acids. Germline CDR1 SEHNR, CDR2 FQNEAQ (reference sequence). The CDR3 DNA follows: TGTGCCAGCAGGCCCGGGACAGGGGGCCTACTGAGTGGCTACACCTTC. Its translation: CASRPGTGGLLSGYTF.

The rearrangement links TRBV19 to TRBJ1-4, with unresolved D. The CDR3 loop spans 13 amino acids. Germline V gene data show CDR1 as LNHDA and CDR2 as SQIVND (reference sequence). V was shortened by 2 bases and J by 8 bases, with 9 bases between the two germline ends. The CDR3, as DNA: TGTGCCAGTAGTATACAGGTTGGGGAAAAACTGTTTTTT. Amino acids: CASSIQVGEKLFF.

The V gene is TRBV19, the J gene TRBJ2-6, with 9 bases lining up with TRBD1. Germline V CDR1 and CDR2: LNHDA, SQIVND (reference sequence). The CDR3 covers 17 residues. The ends lost 3 bases at V and 2 bases at J; junction bases unmatched: 5. The CDR3 DNA reads TGTGCCAGTAGTATGAGGACAGGGGTGGCTGGGGCCAACGTCCTGACTTTC. Translation gives CASSMRTGVAGANVLTF. The variable domain in full, completed from reference TRBV19 and TRBJ2-6, reads DGGITQSPKYLFRKEGQNVTLSCEQNLNHDAMYWYRQDPGQGLRLIYYSQIVNDFQKGDIAEGYSVSREKKESFPLTVTSAQKNPTAFYLCASSMRTGVAGANVLTFGAGSRLTVL.

The genes are TRBV3-1 (or the pseudogene TRBV3-2) and TRBJ2-1; D remains unclear. Germline V gene sequence: CDR1 LGHDT, CDR2 YNNKEL (reference sequence). The CDR3 extends over 17 amino acids. Trimming shortened V by 1 base and J by 0 bases, and 13 bases separated the two germline ends. CDR3 residues: CASSQVAAVSSYNEQFF. In DNA, the CDR3 is TGTGCCAGCAGCCAAGTAGCCGCGGTGAGCTCCTACAATGAGCAGTTCTTC.

The chain links TRBV10-3 to TRBJ1-2; TRBD1 might be the D (6 bases). Germline V lookup: CDR1 ENHRY, CDR2 SYGVKD. Trimming cost V 9 bases and J 5 bases, with 13 bases left between them. The CDR3 runs to 12 residues. CDR3 DNA sequence: TGTGCCATACCTTTCGGACAGTATGGCTACACCTTC. Protein sequence: CAIPFGQYGYTF.

This sequence joins TRBV3-1 (or the pseudogene TRBV3-2) and TRBJ2-7, with 8 bases that match TRBD1. This CDR3 region has 15 residues. Germline-derived CDR1 and CDR2 are LGHDT and YNNKEL (reference sequence). J was trimmed by 7 bases and V by 4 bases; bases with no gene match: 12. The CDR3 sequence: CASSLNAGQGGEQYF. CDR3 in DNA: TGTGCCAGCAGCCTCAACGCCGGACAGGGAGGTGAGCAGTACTTC.